The next 9 T cell receptor beta chains were all read from a single sample in a study of cytomegalovirus exposure and HLA in healthy donors (dated by TCRdb to between 2016 and 2019). Receptor libraries were prepared by the immunoSEQ multiplex PCR assay. For the multiplex PCR, a mixture combining 60 forward primers for TCR Vbeta segments and 13 reverse primers for TCR Jbeta segments was used. Drawn from immuneACCESS, this table holds only the in-frame rearrangements with V and J called that TCRdb kept. Clones are partly lost; checked studies trace under half to an unresolved V gene and leave the rest unexplained. The table for this sample lists about 88,000 clones; 69% of them were counted only once. The top ten clones comprise 2.5% to 3% of the sample. Input material: PBMCs. The source of these receptors is a man aged 50 to 59 in good health and CMV-seronegative.

The chain recombines TRBV2 with TRBJ2-7, with D perhaps matching TRBD2 (5 bases). Germline V gene lookup returns CDR1 SNHLY and CDR2 FYNNEI. The CDR3 covers 14 residues. V lost 4 bases and J 7 bases, leaving 17 bases between the germline ends. In nucleotides, the CDR3 is TGTGCCAGCAGTGGGTTAGCGCCAGGCGATGAGCAGTACTTC. Residues: CASSGLAPGDEQYF.

This sequence joins TRBV2 and TRBJ1-1, with D possibly being TRBD1 (5 bases). This CDR3 is built from 13 residues. V was pared by 0 bases and J by 7 bases, with 9 bases between. CDR1 is SNHLY and CDR2 is FYNNEI in the germline V gene. The CDR3 region has the DNA TGTGCCAGCAGTGAAGCGCTTCAGGGTGAAGCTTTCTTT. Residues: CASSEALQGEAFF.

The chain joins TRBV7-9 to TRBJ1-1; the match to TRBD1 covers 11 bases. This CDR3 region has 12 residues. V lost 11 bases, J lost 6 bases, and 5 bases stayed unmatched. Germline V gene data show CDR1 as SEHNR and CDR2 as FQNEAQ (reference sequence). The CDR3 spells CAWGQGGAEAFF. CDR3 nucleotide sequence: TGTGCCTGGGGACAGGGGGGCGCTGAAGCTTTCTTT.

The genes are TRBV7-9 and TRBJ1-6; D remains ambiguous. The germline CDR1 and CDR2 sequences are SEHNR and FQNEAQ (reference sequence). The V end lost 0 bases, the J end lost 7 bases, and 7 bases lay between the germline ends. The CDR3 is 14 amino acids. The CDR3 sequence: CASSLAVQNSPLHF. CDR3 DNA: TGTGCCAGCAGCTTAGCCGTACAAAATTCACCCCTCCACTTT.

V usage is TRBV6-1 and J usage is TRBJ2-2, with TRBD1 identical over 7 bases. Germline V gives CDR1 MNHNS, CDR2 SASEGT. This CDR3 comprises 12 residues. Losses at the gene ends were 7 bases for V and 9 bases for J; bases not matched to a gene: 5. CDR3 loop: CASTRQGWELFF. CDR3 nucleotide sequence: TGTGCCAGCACCAGACAGGGCTGGGAGCTGTTTTTT.

The rearrangement joins TRBV9 to TRBJ1-6, with 7 bases matching TRBD1. The CDR3 runs 15 residues. J lost 5 bases, V lost 4 bases, and 6 bases had no gene match. Germline CDR1 and CDR2: SGDLS and YYNGEE. This CDR3 reads CASSFTGANNSPLHF. The DNA for the CDR3 is TGTGCCAGCAGCTTCACAGGGGCCAATAATTCACCCCTCCACTTT.

The chain joins TRBV5-6 to TRBJ2-7, with D unclear. This CDR3 spans 12 amino acids. Germline assignment: CDR1 SGHDT and CDR2 YYEEEE. V was pared by 0 bases and J by 6 bases, with 7 bases between. In DNA, the CDR3 is TGTGCCAGCAGCTTGGACCAGAGCGAGCAGTACGTC. Amino acids: CASSLDQSEQYV.

This rearrangement joins TRBV10-3 to TRBJ2-7, with D perhaps matching TRBD1 (6 bases). Germline lookup yields CDR1 ENHRY and CDR2 SYGVKD. The CDR3 consists of 14 residues. Trimming took 11 bases from V and 5 from J, leaving 22 bases between them. CDR3 bases: TGTGCCTCGAAGAAGGCGCAGGGGACGCACGAGCAGTACTTC. Its translation is CASKKAQGTHEQYF.

This clone came up a few times. This chain joins TRBV2 and TRBJ1-5; TRBD1 might be the D (6 bases). This CDR3 is built from 14 residues. Germline V gene data show CDR1 as SNHLY and CDR2 as FYNNEI. Trimming took 6 bases from V and 6 from J, leaving 15 bases between them. CDR3 in amino acids: CASRQTGRAQPQHF. DNA for the CDR3: TGTGCCAGCAGGCAGACAGGTCGGGCTCAGCCCCAGCATTTT.